This T cell receptor (beta chain) appears in the sequencing data of a study of T cells after yellow fever vaccination. Study-wide points: Across the CD4 and CD8 compartments, a small share of clonotypes was present in both. Though it reached lower strength, the secondary response hit its peak faster, day 5 versus 15. Re-detected after boosting: most primary clones, 96% of CD4 and about 85% of CD8.

This CDR3 is built from 14 residues. Between the trimmed V and J ends, which lost 0 bases and 4 bases, there was a span of 7 bases. CDR1 MGHRA and CDR2 YSYEKL come from the germline V gene. In making TCR cDNA, 5'RACE template switching added a universal primer site and UMIs to it. In TCRdb, the 5' RACE reads were re-called with MiXCR into one record per CDR3 protein. The sample lists 450,000 to 600,000 distinct CDR3 sequences, roughly 17% occurring once. This clonotype was seen a few times. What it binds is not known. The TCR originated in a man between 18 and 29 years old who received the YFV17D yellow fever vaccine. The V and J genes are TRBV4-1 and TRBJ1-5; D uncertain. Sequenced here: PBMCs, sampled 5 days after the first yellow fever vaccination. The CDR3 region is CASSQEEGNQPQHF. The CDR3, as DNA: TGCGCCAGCAGCCAAGAGGAGGGAAATCAGCCCCAGCATTTT.